Only one count was recorded for the clone carrying this T cell receptor beta chain. Antigen unknown. The data were produced by immunoSEQ multiplex PCR, yet TCRdb's version contains in-frame clones alone and is incomplete. Of around 100,000 clones in the sample, 92% are singletons; the top ten hold about 1.2%. The record originates from a study of T cell responses to AZD1222 COVID-19 vaccine. General study results and limits: Only a handful of AZD1222 recipients tested seropositive at baseline.

V lost 2 bases and J 4 bases, leaving 16 bases between the germline ends. Germline V gene data show CDR1 as SGHTA and CDR2 as FQGNSA. The CDR3 is 16 amino acids. The receptor's source is an adult in good health. This chain joins TRBV7-2 and TRBJ2-3; D might be TRBD2 (6 bases). Source: peripheral blood, taken on day 0 of AZD1222 vaccination. Written as DNA, the CDR3 is TGTGCCAGCAGCTTAAGAACGGGGGAAGGTGCAGATACGCAGTATTTT. Protein sequence: CASSLRTGEGADTQYF.